This T cell receptor (beta chain) was recovered during a study of blood T cell repertoires in COVID-19. Measured with immunoSEQ multiplex PCR; TCRdb has only the in-frame clones, and not every one. Of some 260,000 clones listed, 80% to 95% are singletons. This CDR3 has 16 residues. V was trimmed by 2 bases and J by 8 bases, leaving 21 bases between them. CDR1 MDHEN and CDR2 SYDVKM come from the germline V gene. The receptor's source is a woman between 18 and 29 years old who had recovered from COVID-19. Material for sequencing was PBMCs or T cells enriched from blood (not recorded which). The chain combines TRBV28 with TRBJ1-2; D is uncertain. CDR3 nucleotide sequence: TGTGCCAGCAGTTTACCCCGCCAAGCCCAGCGGGGAGGCTACACCTTC. Translation gives CASSLPRQAQRGGYTF.